This TCR beta chain originates from a study of radiation and T cells in renal cell carcinoma (dated by TCRdb to about 2020). With respect to the entire study: Samples were obtained from a clinical trial, in which 15 Gy stereotactic body radiation therapy was delivered to primary renal cell carcinomas and nephrectomy was performed 4 weeks later. A total of fewer than 55 samples underwent TCR beta sequencing, made up of approximately 26 tumors and approximately 27 peripheral blood samples. A total of 4 million to 5 million unique CDR3 nucleotide sequences, encoding roughly 3,000,000 unique CDR3 amino acid sequences, were found across all 55 or so samples. Broader findings and caveats from the paper: In blood, the top tumor clonotypes increased between baseline and 2 weeks post-radiation and then shrank by 4 weeks, which suggests that tumor-resident clones expanded only transiently. No pretreatment tumor biopsies were available, so the baseline intratumoral presence of clonotypes could not be determined. Dynamics of the blood repertoire were not tracked past 4 weeks after treatment. Because the trial had a single-armed design, the trial could not examine how radiation dose or scheduling affected the TCR repertoire.

Comment on this clone: The specificity of this receptor is unknown. Base-call qualities are not available, and no considerably larger clone is one nucleotide away.

Following the manufacturer's recommendations, the immunoSEQ kit was used to generate TCR beta libraries from genomic DNA. To prepare libraries, a first multiplex PCR with proprietary primers was run, followed by a second PCR that added unique barcodes, and a bead cleanup was done after each round. Each sample batch included a kit-provided positive control reaction and a negative control reaction. The final libraries were assessed on an Agilent 4200 TapeStation D1000 ScreenTape, pooled by volume, and quantified by qPCR. An Illumina NextSeq500 fitted with a MidOutput 150-cycle cartridge performed the sequencing, running 156 Read1 cycles and 15 Index1 cycles with the kit's custom primers. The pooled library was loaded at approximately 1 pM, and about 20% PhiX control was spiked in. Turning to the authors' computational methods: The vendor-processed data were analyzed in R, and a clonotype was defined as all T cells that share the same CDR3 nucleotide sequence. In the clone abundance analyses, frequencies in each sample were normalized to that sample's 10,000 most abundant clones. Public T cell clones, averaging fewer than five per sample, were removed before analysis. A difference in abundance of at least 32-fold between compartments was used to define tumor-enriched and baseline blood-enriched clonotypes. A beta-binomial differential abundance model was used to identify clonotypes that expanded or contracted between blood time points. Tumor-blood repertoire similarity was measured with the Baroni-Urbani and Buser coefficient, and groups were compared using two-tailed Wilcoxon tests in R. This immuneACCESS table, as held by TCRdb, lists in-frame sequences with V and J called but not all clones. Of the missing ones, under half trace to an unresolved V gene in checked studies; the others have no known cause. That table is the source of V, J and clone size, and D and trimming were worked out from the DNA. Recorded for this sample are under 65,000 clones; approximately 80% of them occurred a single time. Of the sample, about 7.3% falls within the top ten clones.

The germline V and J ends show losses of 6 bases and 4 bases respectively, and no gene match explains 7 bases of the junction. The CDR3 holds 16 amino acids from the cysteine to the phenylalanine. Of all the DNA, just the CDR3 is kept, 48 bases in frame from base 1. CDR1 LNHDA and CDR2 SQIVND are derived from the germline V gene (reference sequence). The meaning of the sample's time point label: baseline pretreatment blood. The treatment or condition tag for this specimen amounts to: 15 Gy SBRT to primary tumor, nephrectomy 4 weeks later. To track tumor-enriched clonotypes, serial peripheral blood was sampled from radiation-treated patients at baseline and at 2 weeks and 4 weeks after SBRT. Every patient had renal cell carcinoma of clear cell pathology. Genomic DNA for TCR sequencing was prepared using the QIAamp DNA Blood Mini Kit (Qiagen). The analyses included only samples that passed all quality control checks.

This chain joins TRBV19 to TRBJ2-2, with 11 junctional bases fitting TRBD2. This sequence was found in a man aged 60 to 75 with renal cell carcinoma. Here the sequenced sample was blood, taken from a patient whose treatment included radiotherapy and nephrectomy. The DNA sequence reads TGTGCCAGTAGATATACTAGCGGGAGTAGCACCGGGGAGCTGTTTTTT. This encodes CASRYTSGSSTGELFF.